The rows below give T cell receptor beta chains drawn from one sample of a study of Ad26.COV2.S vaccination and SARS-CoV-2 variants. Profiled with immunoSEQ multiplex PCR; TCRdb holds only in-frame clones, not every one. The sample carries roughly 680,000 clones, roughly 90% recorded once. Sample: peripheral blood, taken in a trial of Ad26.COV2.S vaccine versus placebo. These receptors were taken from a person aged 18-60 years who received the Ad26.COV2.S COVID-19 vaccine or a placebo. Each CDR3 is given with its conserved first and last residue. Fields, in order: CDR3 length, J gene, V gene, D gene, clone size, CDR3 protein, CDR3 DNA. The D gene is left open where the match is weak. Rows may omit the clone size; those that give it use once, few, many or a size class.

14	TRBJ1-2	TRBV7-2	TRBD1	.	CASSPGQGIWGYTF	TGTGCCAGCAGCCCGGGACAGGGGATTTGGGGCTACACCTTC
12	TRBJ2-7	TRBV29-1	.	.	CSVETVGYEQYF	TGCAGCGTTGAGACCGTTGGCTACGAGCAGTACTTC
16	TRBJ2-1	TRBV24-1	TRBD2	.	CATSGQLAGVDNEQFF	TGTGCCACCAGTGGCCAACTAGCGGGAGTAGACAATGAGCAGTTCTTC
15	TRBJ2-7	TRBV7-2	.	once	CASSLAPDTSYEQYF	TGTGCCAGCAGCTTAGCCCCGGACACTTCCTACGAGCAGTACTTC
13	TRBJ1-6	TRBV4-1	.	.	CASRDIESSPLHF	TGCGCCAGCAGGGATATCGAGAGCTCACCCCTCCACTTT
14	TRBJ1-2	TRBV7-9	.	.	CASSSSTRTYGYTF	TGTGCCAGCAGCTCCTCGACACGCACCTATGGCTACACCTTC
15	TRBJ1-1	TRBV3-1/TRBV3-2	.	once	CASSQDLGRHTEAFF	TGTGCCAGCAGCCAAGATCTTGGGAGGCACACTGAAGCTTTCTTT
13	TRBJ2-1	TRBV19	.	.	CASSIKGYNEQFF	TGTGCCAGTAGTATTAAGGGTTACAATGAGCAGTTCTTC
15	TRBJ1-4	TRBV30	TRBD1	.	CAWNKADRGSEKLFF	TGTGCCTGGAATAAAGCCGACAGGGGAAGTGAAAAACTGTTTTTT
15	TRBJ1-1	TRBV18	.	.	CASSPRGLMNTEAFF	TGTGCCAGCTCACCACGGGGGTTGATGAACACTGAAGCTTTCTTT
13	TRBJ2-3	TRBV30	TRBD1	.	CAWSVTGVDTQYF	TGTGCCTGGAGTGTGACAGGGGTAGATACGCAGTATTTT
15	TRBJ2-3	TRBV18	TRBD2	.	CASSRTGTSADTQYF	TGTGCCAGCTCACGAACCGGGACTAGCGCAGATACGCAGTATTTT
13	TRBJ1-6	TRBV10-1	.	.	CASSPVGNSPLHF	TGCGCCAGCAGCCCAGTGGGTAATTCACCCCTCCACTTT
13	TRBJ2-1	TRBV7-2	.	.	CASSTPAINEQFF	TGTGCCAGCAGCACCCCGGCGATTAATGAGCAGTTCTTC
17	TRBJ2-5	TRBV7-2	TRBD2	.	CASSLVRLGRGEETQYF	TGTGCCAGCAGCTTAGTTCGACTAGGGCGGGGGGAAGAGACCCAGTACTTC
13	TRBJ1-2	TRBV7-3	.	.	CASSSSMRYGYTF	TGTGCCAGCAGCTCCTCGATGCGCTATGGCTACACCTTC